A single sample is the source of the 28 T cell receptor beta chains below, sequenced in a study of cytomegalovirus exposure and HLA in healthy donors. The PCR made use of 60 Vbeta and 13 Jbeta primers. This table comes from immunoSEQ multiplex PCR, and its TCRdb copy is limited to in-frame clones, with some not included. The profile shows 100,000 to 150,000 clones, 70% to 80% of them singletons. The sample was PBMCs. The source of these receptors is a woman in her fifties or sixties in good health and CMV-seronegative.

The gene calls are TRBV28 and TRBJ2-7; D perhaps matches TRBD1 (5 bases). This CDR3 contains 11 residues. V was shortened by 9 bases and J by 3 bases, with 9 bases between the two germline ends. Germline V CDR1 and CDR2: MDHEN, SYDVKM. The DNA for the CDR3 is TGTGCCAGTCAGGGAAACTACGAGCAGTACTTC. Translated: CASQGNYEQYF.

This chain links TRBV19 with TRBJ2-7, with 11 bases fitting TRBD2. Germline V gene sequence: CDR1 LNHDA, CDR2 SQIVND (reference sequence). After removal of 7 bases from V and 5 bases from J, the junction contained 10 bases not matched to a gene. The CDR3 extends over 15 amino acids. The CDR3 bases are TGTGCCAGTACAACTAGCGGGAGTAAAGCGAACGAGCAGTACGTC. As protein: CASTTSGSKANEQYV.

The gene calls are TRBV28 and TRBJ2-1; 10 nucleotides line up with TRBD2. Per germline, CDR1 MDHEN and CDR2 SYDVKM. The CDR3 is 15 residues long. V was clipped by 7 bases and J by 8 bases; unmatched bases: 11. Written as DNA, the CDR3 is TGTGCCAGCAATTTGGATAGCGGGAGGTCGGATGAGCAGTTCTTC. It encodes CASNLDSGRSDEQFF.

This chain joins TRBV5-6 and TRBJ2-7; possible D gene TRBD2, 5 bases. The germline V gene encodes CDR1 SGHDT and CDR2 YYEEEE. V gave up 0 bases and J gave up 2 bases, with 12 bases separating them. The CDR3 spans 15 residues. This CDR3 is CASSLGWSGAYEQYV. In DNA, the CDR3 is TGTGCCAGCAGCTTGGGGTGGAGCGGAGCCTACGAGCAGTACGTC.

The CDR3, as DNA: TGTGCCAGCAGCGTACCACCCAGGGGAGTCGGGTCCTACAATGAGCAGTTCTTC. It encodes CASSVPPRGVGSYNEQFF. The chain combines TRBV7-2 with TRBJ2-1; the D gene is possibly TRBD1 (6 bases). The CDR3 length is 18 residues. V was clipped by 5 bases and J by 1 base, with 21 bases between them. The germline V gene has CDR1 SGHTA and CDR2 FQGNSA.

On this clone itself: At the DNA level, this CDR3 is encoded by other sequences in the same sample as well. This chain connects TRBV11-3 to TRBJ2-1; the D is unclear. The germline gives CDR1 SGHNT, CDR2 YENEEA. V dropped 1 base and J dropped 0 bases, with 7 bases sitting between them. CDR3 length: 15 residues. CDR3 bases: TGTGCCAGCAGCTTAGGAGGAAGCTCCTACAATGAGCAGTTCTTC. Residues: CASSLGGSSYNEQFF.

The J gene is TRBJ2-7, the V gene TRBV28; D gene uncertain. The V gene's germline CDR1 is MDHEN and CDR2 SYDVKM. The CDR3 contains 12 residues. Trimming removed 5 bases from V and 5 bases from J, with 10 bases in between. The CDR3 sequence is CASSPPVHEQYF. The CDR3 DNA reads TGTGCCAGCAGTCCCCCGGTACACGAGCAGTACTTC. Based on the CDR3 plus reference TRBV28 and TRBJ2-7, the full variable domain is DVKVTQSSRYLVKRTGEKVFLECVQDMDHENMFWYRQDPGLGLRLIYFSYDVKMKEKGDIPEGYSVSREKKERFSLILESASTNQTSMYLCASSPPVHEQYFGPGTRLTVT.

This rearrangement joins TRBV6-6 to TRBJ1-3; 9 nucleotides align to TRBD1. V was clipped by 5 bases and J by 4 bases; unmatched bases: 9. Germline CDR1 and CDR2: MNHNY and SVGAGI (reference sequence). CDR3 length equals 16 residues. CDR3 in amino acids: CASSQGQGVEGNTIYF. The CDR3 nucleotides are TGTGCCAGCAGTCAGGGACAGGGCGTTGAGGGAAACACCATATATTTT.

V and J are TRBV18 and TRBJ1-2; D gene uncertain. V was cut by 0 bases and J by 1 base, with 15 bases left in between. CDR1 and CDR2 (germline): KGHSH, LQKENI. The CDR3 runs to 17 residues. The DNA of the CDR3 is TGTGCCAGCTCACCACCGCCGGGAGTAGCTGGTAACTATGGCTACACCTTC. Translation gives CASSPPPGVAGNYGYTF.

The chain joins TRBV28 to TRBJ2-3, with TRBD2 matching 8 bases. This CDR3 is built from 14 residues. V was pared by 8 bases and J by 1 base, with 5 bases of the junction left unmatched. In germline, CDR1 is MDHEN, CDR2 SYDVKM. CDR3 loop: CASETSGGTDTQYF. Written as DNA, the CDR3 is TGTGCCAGCGAAACTAGCGGAGGCACAGATACGCAGTATTTT.

The chain combines TRBV7-9 with TRBJ1-2; TRBD1 agrees at 12 bases. Germline V gene data show CDR1 as SEHNR and CDR2 as FQNEAQ (reference sequence). Trimming took 4 bases from V and 0 from J; bases not matched to a gene: 3. The CDR3 covers 16 residues. The CDR3 spells CASSSGQGAANYGYTF. CDR3 sequence (DNA): TGTGCCAGCAGCTCGGGACAGGGGGCTGCTAACTATGGCTACACCTTC.

The rearrangement uses TRBV6-6 and TRBJ1-2; D perhaps matches TRBD1 (6 bases). Germline V gives CDR1 MNHNY, CDR2 SVGAGI (reference sequence). With 2 bases removed from V and 4 bases from J, the gap between germline ends came to 8 bases. CDR3 length: 13 amino acids. The CDR3 loop reads CASSYADSYGYTF. The DNA for the CDR3 is TGTGCCAGCAGTTACGCGGACAGCTATGGCTACACCTTC.

CDR3 coding DNA: TGCAGCGCGAGACAGGGGGGGGCAGAGACCCAGTACTTC. This encodes CSARQGGAETQYF. V is TRBV29-1 and J is TRBJ2-5; TRBD1 matches at 9 bases. CDR1 and CDR2 (germline): SQVTM, ANQGSEA. This CDR3 has 13 residues. V shed 7 bases, J shed 4 bases, and the junction held 7 bases outside the gene matches.

This chain uses TRBV6-5 with TRBJ2-7; D is possibly TRBD1 (5 bases). Trimming pared 6 bases from V and 0 bases from J, leaving 15 bases between. Germline CDR1 is MNHEY and CDR2 is SVGAGI. CDR3 length: 15 amino acids. CDR3 amino acids: CASSPTGLPSYEQYF. CDR3 in DNA: TGTGCCAGCAGCCCTACAGGTCTCCCCTCCTACGAGCAGTACTTC.

With respect to this clone: The junction departs from the called germline gene at one end, perhaps through a read error. The chain is built from TRBV29-1 and TRBJ2-7; the match to TRBD2 covers 7 bases. CDR1 SQVTM and CDR2 ANQGSEA come from the germline V gene. The CDR3 runs 13 residues. CDR3 sequence: CSVDLTGGYGQYF. CDR3 DNA sequence: TGCAGCGTTGACCTAACCGGGGGGTACGGGCAGTACTTC.

This rearrangement joins TRBV7-2 to TRBJ2-1; the D gene is possibly TRBD1 (6 bases). The CDR3 sequence is 12 residues long. The germline gives CDR1 SGHTA, CDR2 FQGNSA. The ends were cut back, 7 bases at V and 9 bases at J, with 13 bases in the middle. The CDR3 nucleotides are TGTGCCAGCACTACAGGGTTGGTTGAGCAGTTCTTC. Protein: CASTTGLVEQFF.

The gene calls are TRBV7-2 and TRBJ2-7; D is possibly TRBD1 (5 bases). The V gene lost 0 bases and the J gene lost 7 bases, with 16 bases spanning the gap. CDR3 length: 15 residues. The V gene's germline CDR1 is SGHTA and CDR2 FQGNSA. The CDR3 sequence: CASSLAPGKGGEQYF. Written as DNA, the CDR3 is TGTGCCAGCAGCTTAGCCCCAGGGAAAGGCGGTGAGCAGTACTTC.

For this clone: Additional DNA sequences in this sample encode the identical CDR3. This rearrangement joins TRBV5-4 to TRBJ1-5, with a weak D call TRBD1 (6 bases). The V gene lost 0 bases and the J gene lost 5 bases, with 9 bases spanning the gap. In germline, CDR1 is SGHNT, CDR2 YYREEE (reference sequence). The CDR3 has 14 amino acids. CDR3 in amino acids: CASSLGAGDQPQHF. The CDR3 region has the DNA TGTGCCAGCAGCTTGGGTGCAGGGGATCAGCCCCAGCATTTT.

In this sample, this clone turned up a few times. This sequence joins TRBV4-1 and TRBJ1-1, with D maybe TRBD1 (6 bases). The CDR3 extends over 17 amino acids. The V and J ends lost 1 base and 1 base respectively, with 16 bases between them. Germline CDR1 and CDR2: MGHRA and YSYEKL. CDR3 nucleotide sequence: TGCGCCAGCAGCCAAGGATCCGGGGGGACACGGAACACTGAAGCTTTCTTT. This codes for CASSQGSGGTRNTEAFF.

V and J are TRBV18 and TRBJ1-1; TRBD1 aligns across 8 bases. The CDR3 covers 15 residues. Germline trimming cut 3 bases from V and 1 base from J; bases unmatched to any gene: 4. CDR1 and CDR2 (germline): KGHSH, LQKENI. CDR3 protein: CASSPGQGWNTEAFF. CDR3 DNA: TGTGCCAGCTCACCCGGACAGGGTTGGAACACTGAAGCTTTCTTT.

The V call is TRBV30, the J call TRBJ1-5; 7 bases are a match to TRBD1. The V gene's germline CDR1 is GTSNPN and CDR2 SVGIG (reference sequence). Trimming cost V 0 bases and J 1 base; bases outside gene matches: 3. CDR3 length: 15 amino acids. CDR3 residues: CAWSVGGASNQPQHF. The CDR3 DNA reads TGTGCCTGGAGTGTAGGGGGCGCAAGCAATCAGCCCCAGCATTTT.

The chain's CDR3 is CASSRGRDSYNEQFF. The CDR3 nucleotides read TGTGCCAGCAGCAGGGGCAGGGACTCCTACAATGAGCAGTTCTTC. The rearrangement links TRBV21-1 to TRBJ2-1; TRBD1, the D gene given by the table, was not confirmed from the DNA. TRBV21-1 is shown as a pseudogene. CDR3 length equals 15 residues.

The CDR3 DNA sequence: TGTGCCATCAGTGCGGGAACTGAAGCTTTCTTT. Encoded protein: CAISAGTEAFF. The chain employs TRBV10-3 and TRBJ1-1, with unresolved D. There are 11 residues in the CDR3. Germline CDR1 reads ENHRY; CDR2 reads SYGVKD. Trimming took off 4 bases at V and 5 bases at J, with 5 bases between the two ends.

The V and J genes are TRBV6-1 and TRBJ2-2; D is possibly TRBD2 (5 bases). V lost 7 bases and J 0 bases, leaving 12 bases between the germline ends. CDR1 is MNHNS, CDR2 SASEGT, per germline. This CDR3 contains 15 residues. The CDR3 loop is CASMGSATNTGELFF. CDR3 DNA: TGTGCCAGCATGGGTAGCGCTACGAACACCGGGGAGCTGTTTTTT.

This clone was seen more than once but under ten times. A read error may account for a junction end that differs from germline. This chain uses TRBV7-9 with TRBJ1-2; 7 nucleotides align to TRBD1. The germline V gene encodes CDR1 SEHNR and CDR2 FQNEAQ (reference sequence). This CDR3 has 15 residues. This CDR3 is CSSSLAGTAPWGYTF. The CDR3 DNA reads TGTTCCAGCAGCTTAGCGGGGACAGCTCCATGGGGCTACACCTTC.

The V call is TRBV7-9, the J call TRBJ2-2, with 9 bases that match TRBD2. This CDR3 is 16 amino acids long. Germline assignment: CDR1 SEHNR and CDR2 FQNEAQ (reference sequence). The junction had 6 bases not matched to a gene; V was cut back by 0 bases and J by 7 bases. CDR3 amino acids: CASSLALAGPNGELFF. CDR3 DNA sequence: TGTGCCAGCAGCTTAGCTCTAGCGGGACCCAACGGGGAGCTGTTTTTT.

The genes are TRBV5-1 and TRBJ1-1; 7 bases agree with TRBD1. Trimming cost V 4 bases and J 7 bases; bases outside gene matches: 13. The germline CDR1 and CDR2 sequences are SGHRS and YFSETQ. The CDR3 is made up of 15 amino acids. CDR3 loop: CASSQIRGVKYEAFF. The CDR3 nucleotides read TGCGCCAGCAGCCAAATCAGGGGGGTAAAGTATGAAGCTTTCTTT. Using reference TRBV5-1 and TRBJ1-1 for the parts outside the CDR3, the full variable domain is KAGVTQTPRYLIKTRGQQVTLSCSPISGHRSVSWYQQTPGQGLQFLFEYFSETQRNKGNFPGRFSGRQFSNSRSEMNVSTLELGDSALYLCASSQIRGVKYEAFFGQGTRLTVV.

The V and J genes are TRBV5-1 and TRBJ1-1; D may be TRBD1 (6 bases). The germline V gene encodes CDR1 SGHRS and CDR2 YFSETQ. The V and J ends lost 4 bases and 1 base respectively, with 14 bases between them. The length of the CDR3 is 15 residues. The CDR3 DNA reads as TGCGCCAGCAGCCCACCGACAGGATCGAACACTGAAGCTTTCTTT. Translation: CASSPPTGSNTEAFF.